This T cell receptor (beta chain) originates from a study of tumor-infiltrating lymphocytes in localized non-small cell lung cancer. Produced via immunoSEQ multiplex PCR; TCRdb's table is partial and in-frame only. Of approximately 15,000 clones detected, approximately 80% appear once; the ten largest clones hold about a tenth. Germline V lookup: CDR1 GTSNPN, CDR2 SVGIG (reference sequence). With 1 base removed from V and 7 bases from J, the gap between germline ends came to 7 bases. The length of the CDR3 is 12 residues. Study-wide findings and caveats: T-cell fraction did not differ between immunotypes IM1 and IM2.

A note on this clone: Its antigen remains unidentified.

The receptor was isolated from a human donor with non-small cell lung cancer. What was sequenced was uninvolved lung tissue not adjacent to the tumor. This sequence joins TRBV30 and TRBJ1-4; D gene unclear. DNA for the CDR3: TGTGCCTGGAGTGCGACTGGTGAAAAACTGTTTTTT. As protein: CAWSATGEKLFF.